The T cell receptor (beta chain) under discussion was sequenced for a study of blood T cell repertoires in COVID-19. Overall study context: Whether acute or convalescent, the COVID-19 samples came from the United States, Italy and Spain. PBMCs, B-cell-depleted T cells, or T cells provided the cDNA or gDNA that made up the material.

The CDR3 length is 15 residues. CDR1 and CDR2 (germline): SGDLS, YYNGEE. The V gene end was trimmed by 5 bases and the J gene end by 4 bases; junction bases not matched to a gene: 8. Authors' processing steps: Amplification of reference gene primers was used by the study to estimate nucleated cell counts. Only in-frame clones appear in the TCRdb table, and some are missing; sequencing was by immunoSEQ multiplex PCR. The D gene and trimming were derived from the DNA, and the V and J assignments and clone size from that table. The sample lists more than 70,000 clones, around nine tenths occurring once.

This clonotype was obtained from a woman younger than 30 with acute or convalescent COVID-19. Sequenced sample: peripheral blood. V is TRBV9 and J is TRBJ2-3; 9 nucleotides match TRBD1. CDR3: CASSGDRGRPDTQYF. The CDR3 region has the DNA TGTGCCAGCAGTGGAGACAGGGGGAGACCAGATACGCAGTATTTT.